What follows describes a single T cell receptor (beta chain). Per germline, CDR1 SEHNR and CDR2 FQNEAQ (reference sequence). This CDR3 region has 12 residues. This record belongs to a study of cytomegalovirus exposure and HLA in healthy donors. A multiplex PCR was run with 60 Vbeta primers and 13 Jbeta primers. Using immunoSEQ multiplex PCR, the repertoire was profiled, and TCRdb retains in-frame clones only, with some absent. The profile shows roughly 180,000 clones, around 80% of them singletons. The sequenced sample consisted of PBMCs. The rearrangement uses TRBV7-9 and TRBJ2-5; 10 nucleotides align to TRBD1. This receptor was taken from a male donor in good health and CMV-seronegative. The DNA for the CDR3 is TGTTCCGGACAGGGGGTGGGAGAGACCCAGTACTTC. Translated: CSGQGVGETQYF.